One and the same sample provided the 27 T cell receptor beta chains below, sequenced in a study of T cell repertoires in cytomegalovirus infection. TCRdb re-analysed the reads in MiXCR, keeping a single row per CDR3 protein. The sample includes more than 500,000 distinct CDR3 sequences, approximately 15% of them seen just once. The sequenced material came from CD8+ T cells from PBMCs. Every receptor here comes from a human donor in good health (CMV status not recorded). Some clones in this sample may be carry-over from other donors' samples.

This clonotype was found a few times. The J gene is TRBJ2-7, the V gene TRBV27; TRBD1 is a possible D gene (5 bases). Per germline, CDR1 MNHEY and CDR2 SMNVEV (reference sequence). The CDR3 spans 12 residues. Trimming pared 7 bases from V and 4 bases from J, leaving 11 bases between. CDR3 DNA: TGTGCCAGCACGGGCAGGGATTACGAGCAGTACTTC. It codes for CASTGRDYEQYF.

This clonotype was counted between two and nine times. The chain recombines TRBV27 with TRBJ1-5, with D perhaps matching TRBD1 (6 bases). This CDR3 is 14 amino acids long. Germline-derived CDR1 and CDR2 are MNHEY and SMNVEV (reference sequence). V was shortened by 5 bases and J by 2 bases, with 10 bases between the two germline ends. This chain's CDR3 is CASSADSGNQPQHF. The CDR3 DNA reads as TGTGCCAGCAGTGCGGACAGCGGCAATCAGCCCCAGCATTTT.

This clonotype was recorded at least ten times. The V gene is TRBV7-2, the J gene TRBJ1-1; TRBD1 matches at 9 bases. This CDR3 region has 14 residues. V gave up 5 bases and J gave up 4 bases; unmatched junction bases: 5. Germline lookup yields CDR1 SGHTA and CDR2 FQGNSA. CDR3 in amino acids: CASSLRTGVTEAFF. The CDR3 nucleotides read TGTGCCAGCAGCCTAAGGACAGGGGTCACTGAAGCTTTCTTT.

The chain combines TRBV27 with TRBJ2-7, with 8 bases identical to TRBD1. This CDR3 is built from 14 residues. Germline V gene sequence: CDR1 MNHEY, CDR2 SMNVEV (reference sequence). The J segment lost 3 bases and the V segment lost 5 bases, leaving 6 bases of the junction unmatched. The CDR3 protein is CASSTGQGGYEQYF. Written as DNA, the CDR3 is TGTGCCAGCAGTACCGGACAGGGTGGCTACGAGCAGTACTTC.

This clonotype has a count of ten or more. V and J are TRBV7-3 and TRBJ2-6; no definite D call. The CDR3 covers 19 residues. Per the germline V gene, CDR1 is SGHTA and CDR2 is FQGTGA. The V gene lost 2 bases and the J gene lost 0 bases, with 17 bases spanning the gap. The CDR3 DNA sequence: TGTGCCAGCAGCTTATTACCTGGGAACACCCGCTCTGGGGCCAACGTCCTGACTTTC. As protein: CASSLLPGNTRSGANVLTF.

This clonotype has more than one count but fewer than ten. The chain joins TRBV4-2 to TRBJ1-3, with D hard to call. In germline, CDR1 is LGHNA, CDR2 YNFKEQ. V was clipped by 1 base and J by 0 bases, with 10 bases between them. This CDR3 has 16 amino acids. The CDR3 spells CASSQATQSSGNTIYF. The CDR3 nucleotides are TGTGCCAGCAGCCAAGCTACTCAGAGCTCTGGAAACACCATATATTTT.

This clonotype was detected many times. The rearrangement joins TRBV2 to TRBJ2-7, with D possibly matching TRBD1 (6 bases). Germline CDR1 SNHLY, CDR2 FYNNEI. CDR3 size: 16 residues. Trimming left V 4 bases short and J 0 bases short, with 16 bases between. CDR3 in amino acids: CASSGSPRDNSYEQYF. The CDR3 coding sequence is TGTGCCAGCAGTGGAAGCCCACGGGACAACTCCTACGAGCAGTACTTC.

This clonotype was picked up many times. The chain employs TRBV12-3 or TRBV12-4 and TRBJ1-1; 9 bases agree with TRBD1. V lost 6 bases, J lost 5 bases, and 10 bases stayed unmatched. This CDR3 has 15 amino acids. In DNA, the CDR3 is TGTGCCAGCAGCCCAAGACAGGGGGTTAAAACTGAAGCTTTCTTT. Protein sequence: CASSPRQGVKTEAFF.

This clonotype was detected many times. The chain carries TRBV4-2 and TRBJ2-1; 11 bases align to TRBD2. The ends lost 4 bases at V and 5 bases at J; junction bases unmatched: 4. The CDR3 has 15 residues. Per germline, CDR1 LGHNA and CDR2 YNFKEQ. The CDR3, as DNA: TGTGCCAGCAGCCCGGGACTAGCGGTCCACAATGAGCAGTTCTTC. It yields the protein CASSPGLAVHNEQFF.

The sample holds many counts of this clonotype. The V call is TRBV4-1, the J call TRBJ2-7; 10 nucleotides match TRBD2. Germline V CDR1 and CDR2: MGHRA, YSYEKL. The CDR3 loop spans 14 amino acids. V gave up 5 bases and J gave up 4 bases; unmatched junction bases: 5. DNA for the CDR3: TGCGCCAGCAGCATAAGCGGGGGGGCTTACGAGCAGTACTTC. Encoded protein: CASSISGGAYEQYF.

CDR3 residues: CSARREQFF. The CDR3 nucleotides read TGCAGTGCCCGACGGGAGCAGTTCTTC. The chain is built from TRBV20-1 and TRBJ2-1, with no clear D. Germline V gene data show CDR1 as DFQATT and CDR2 as SNEGSKA (reference sequence). The V gene lost 6 bases and the J gene lost 10 bases, with 7 bases spanning the gap. The length of the CDR3 is 9 residues.

A few counts support this clonotype. V and J are TRBV9 and TRBJ2-7; no firm D call. The CDR3 consists of 13 residues. CDR1 is SGDLS, CDR2 YYNGEE, per germline. V lost 0 bases and J 4 bases, leaving 8 bases between the germline ends. CDR3 residues: CASSVGPDYEQYF. CDR3 in DNA: TGTGCCAGCAGCGTAGGGCCTGATTACGAGCAGTACTTC.

In its sample, this clonotype was seen a few times. The V call is TRBV4-2, the J call TRBJ2-3; TRBD1 matches 9 bases. The CDR3 has 16 residues. Per germline, CDR1 LGHNA and CDR2 YNFKEQ. V trimming: 2 bases; J trimming: 0 bases; junction bases outside the gene matches: 3. The CDR3 is CASSQRTGASTDTQYF. The CDR3 coding sequence is TGTGCCAGCAGCCAACGGACAGGGGCGAGCACAGATACGCAGTATTTT.

The chain uses TRBV6-5 and TRBJ1-4, with 10 bases lining up with TRBD1. Trimming cost V 5 bases and J 8 bases; bases outside gene matches: 8. From germline, CDR1 is MNHEY and CDR2 SVGAGI. The CDR3 is made up of 15 amino acids. The CDR3 is CASSEGQGVTEKLFF. The CDR3 bases are TGTGCCAGCAGTGAAGGACAGGGGGTAACAGAAAAACTGTTTTTT.

The sample holds a few counts of this clonotype. The rearrangement uses TRBV2 and TRBJ2-7; 10 bases fit TRBD2. This CDR3 region has 14 residues. Germline CDR1 reads SNHLY; CDR2 reads FYNNEI. V dropped 10 bases and J dropped 1; count of bases not matched to a gene: 7. CDR3: CATWSSGGSYEQYF. Written as DNA, the CDR3 is TGTGCCACCTGGTCTAGCGGGGGATCCTACGAGCAGTACTTC.

The V and J genes are TRBV5-1 and TRBJ2-7; D is perhaps TRBD2 (6 bases). V lost 3 bases, J lost 0 bases, and 16 bases lay in between. Germline-derived CDR1 and CDR2 are SGHRS and YFSETQ. The CDR3 sequence is 16 residues long. The CDR3 DNA sequence: TGCGCCAGCAGCTCCTACAGGCGGGGATACTCCTACGAGCAGTACTTC. It translates to CASSSYRRGYSYEQYF.

This clonotype occurred a few times. This chain uses TRBV19 with TRBJ2-2; D is possibly TRBD1 (5 bases). The CDR3 loop spans 14 amino acids. The germline V gene encodes CDR1 LNHDA and CDR2 SQIVND (reference sequence). Trimming took off 2 bases at V and 8 bases at J, with 12 bases between the two ends. In nucleotides, the CDR3 is TGTGCCAGTAGTATAACAGGAGCGTGGGGGGAGCTGTTTTTT. Residues: CASSITGAWGELFF.

The sample holds a few counts of this clonotype. The chain joins TRBV20-1 to TRBJ2-1; TRBD2 matches at 15 bases. Germline V gene sequence: CDR1 DFQATT, CDR2 SNEGSKA (reference sequence). The trim removed 5 bases at V and 4 bases at J, leaving 9 bases unmatched. The length of the CDR3 is 17 residues. Here the CDR3 DNA reads TGCAGTGCTCCTGGACTAGCGGGGGGGCGACGGTACAATGAGCAGTTCTTC. As protein: CSAPGLAGGRRYNEQFF.

A word on this clonotype: The junction and the germline gene differ at one end; a read error may be behind it. CDR3 residues: CASSSLAGGSDEQLF. DNA of the CDR3: TGTGCCAGCAGCTCGTTAGCGGGAGGGAGTGATGAGCAGTTATTC. The J gene is TRBJ2-1, the V gene TRBV7-9; 11 nucleotides match TRBD2. Germline values: CDR1 SEHNR, CDR2 FQNEAQ (reference sequence). The CDR3 is 15 amino acids.

This clonotype has a count of ten or more. The J gene is TRBJ1-2, the V gene TRBV4-1, with 12 bases identical to TRBD1. Per germline, CDR1 MGHRA and CDR2 YSYEKL. The junction had 5 bases not matched to a gene; V was cut back by 3 bases and J by 3 bases. This CDR3 is built from 16 residues. CDR3 residues: CASSHGTGGSHYGYTF. In DNA, the CDR3 is TGCGCCAGCAGCCATGGGACAGGGGGCTCGCACTATGGCTACACCTTC.

This clonotype was observed at least ten times. CDR3 bases: TGTGCCAGCAGCTTTGGCGGGAGAAACTACGAGCAGTACTTC. Translation gives CASSFGGRNYEQYF. The rearrangement uses TRBV7-9 and TRBJ2-7, with 7 bases aligning to TRBD2. The CDR3 consists of 14 residues. From germline, CDR1 is SEHNR and CDR2 FQNEAQ (reference sequence). V dropped 3 bases and J dropped 3; count of bases not matched to a gene: 5.

This clonotype was seen repeatedly, ten times or more. The genes are TRBV7-3 and TRBJ1-1; D remains unclear. Trimming pared 1 base from V and 5 bases from J, leaving 17 bases between. Germline V gene sequence: CDR1 SGHTA, CDR2 FQGTGA. This CDR3 comprises 16 residues. The CDR3 protein is CASSLNPAVGVTEAFF. The CDR3 DNA sequence: TGTGCCAGCAGCTTAAATCCGGCGGTAGGCGTGACTGAAGCTTTCTTT. Together with reference TRBV7-3 and TRBJ1-1, the CDR3 gives the full variable domain: GAGVSQTPSNKVTEKGKYVELRCDPISGHTALYWYRQSLGQGPEFLIYFQGTGAADDSGLPNDRFFAVRPEGSVSTLKIQRTERGDSAVYLCASSLNPAVGVTEAFFGQGTRLTVV.

The chain has TRBV29-1 and TRBJ2-5; perhaps TRBD2 as D (6 bases). The CDR3 is 13 amino acids. Trimming stripped 4 bases from V and 0 bases from J, with 9 bases between. The germline CDR1 and CDR2 sequences are SQVTM and ANQGSEA. The CDR3, as DNA: TGCAGCGTTGTGCGCGGGAACCAAGAGACCCAGTACTTC. This sequence encodes CSVVRGNQETQYF.

Points on this clonotype: The missing conserved phenylalanine or tryptophan at the end of this CDR3 makes a read error likely. The rearrangement joins TRBV7-9 to TRBJ1-1; weak D call: TRBD1 (6 bases). The V gene's germline CDR1 is SEHNR and CDR2 FQNEAQ (reference sequence). The CDR3 runs 16 residues. V was clipped by 5 bases and J by 0 bases, with 16 bases between them. The CDR3 spells CASSHRDTPMNTEAFY. In nucleotides, the CDR3 is TGTGCCAGCAGCCATCGGGACACACCTATGAACACTGAAGCTTTCTAT.

About this clonotype itself: This may arise from a read error, as a much more abundant clone is one base away. In this CDR3 the conserved last residue, phenylalanine or tryptophan, is missing, so a read error is likely. As DNA, the CDR3 is TGTGCCATCAGTGATCCGCAGACTAGCGGGACGATCGGGGAGCTGTTTCTT. Translated, it gives CAISDPQTSGTIGELFL. The V gene is TRBV10-3, the J gene TRBJ2-2; 11 bases align to TRBD2. The CDR3 loop spans 17 amino acids. Germline CDR1 and CDR2: ENHRY and SYGVKD. The trim removed 3 bases at V and 7 bases at J, leaving 10 bases unmatched.

This clonotype showed up many times. V usage is TRBV20-1 and J usage is TRBJ1-2; D call uncertain. Germline V gives CDR1 DFQATT, CDR2 SNEGSKA (reference sequence). The V gene lost 3 bases and the J gene lost 8 bases, with 25 bases spanning the gap. The CDR3 is made up of 16 amino acids. Written as DNA, the CDR3 is TGCAGTGCTAGTGGGGTCGGGTGGCAGGTTGCGGGGGGCTACACCTTC. It yields the protein CSASGVGWQVAGGYTF.

This clonotype was detected many times. The chain recombines TRBV6-5 with TRBJ2-7, with unresolved D. Germline assignment: CDR1 MNHEY and CDR2 SVGAGI. This CDR3 has 16 amino acids. Trimming stripped 4 bases from V and 2 bases from J, with 18 bases between. CDR3 protein: CASSSVTGGAPYEQYF. DNA for the CDR3: TGTGCCAGCAGTTCCGTGACTGGCGGAGCCCCCTACGAGCAGTACTTC.